The rows below give T cell receptor beta chains drawn from one sample of a study of graft-versus-host responses after intestinal transplantation. The data were produced by immunoSEQ multiplex PCR, yet TCRdb's version contains in-frame clones alone and is incomplete. The sample includes about 100,000 clones, about nine tenths seen only once; the top ten take roughly 6%. No cognate antigen is known for these TCRs. Sequencing used unstimulated CD8+ T cells sorted from spleen or lymph node cells, obtained before intestinal transplant. The source is a human donor who received an intestinal transplant. Each CDR3 is given with its conserved first and last residue. A D gene is named only where the DNA matches it firmly. Clone size appears in some rows only: once, few, many, or a class for an expanded clone.

clone size	J gene	D gene	V gene	CDR3 DNA	CDR3 protein
NA	TRBJ2-1	TRBD2	TRBV7-2	TGTGCCAGCAGCTTACCCCCTAGCGGGAGGATCGATGAGCAGTTCTTC	CASSLPPSGRIDEQFF
NA	TRBJ1-6	TRBD1	TRBV7-9	TGTGCCAGCAGCCACCGGGACAGCCTCTATAATTCACCCCTCCACTTT	CASSHRDSLYNSPLHF
NA	TRBJ2-1	TRBD2	TRBV7-9	TGTGCCAGCAGTCCCACTAGCGGAAACTACAATGAGCAGTTCTTC	CASSPTSGNYNEQFF
NA	TRBJ1-2	NA	TRBV7-7	TGTGCCAGCAGCCGAGCCTATGGCTACACCTTC	CASSRAYGYTF
NA	TRBJ2-7	TRBD1	TRBV7-6	TGTGCCAGCAGCTTAGGGGGACAGGGAGCCTACGAGCAGTACTTC	CASSLGGQGAYEQYF
NA	TRBJ2-5	NA	TRBV19	TGTGCCAGTAGTACTTCCTCTAGGTTAGAGACCCAGTACTTC	CASSTSSRLETQYF
NA	TRBJ1-1	NA	TRBV2	TGTGCCAGTGAAGGGGGGAACACTGAAGCTTTCTTT	CASEGGNTEAFF
NA	TRBJ1-2	TRBD1	TRBV9	TGTGCCAGCAGCCCGACAGGGGGAGGAGGCTATGGCTACACCTTC	CASSPTGGGGYGYTF
NA	TRBJ1-6	NA	TRBV11-2	TGTGCCAGCAGCTTAGAAGCCAGCGTCTATAATTCACCCCTCCACTTT	CASSLEASVYNSPLHF
NA	TRBJ1-4	NA	TRBV6-5	TGTGCCAGCAGTCAAGGGGGTGGGAGTAATGAAAAACTGTTTTTT	CASSQGGGSNEKLFF
NA	TRBJ2-5	NA	TRBV6-5	TGTGCCAGCAGGGACTTTGAGACCCAGTACTTC	CASRDFETQYF
NA	TRBJ1-5	NA	TRBV11-2	TGTGCCAGCAGCTTAGCCCCCCCGGGGAGCAATCAGCCCCAGCATTTT	CASSLAPPGSNQPQHF
NA	TRBJ2-1	TRBD2	TRBV4-2	TGTGCCAGCAGCCAAGAGGCTAGCGGGAGGTCCTACAATGAGCAGTTCTTC	CASSQEASGRSYNEQFF
NA	TRBJ2-7	TRBD2	TRBV29-1	TGCAGCGTTGATACACTAGCGGGAGCGGTCGAGCAGTACTTC	CSVDTLAGAVEQYF
NA	TRBJ2-7	NA	TRBV5-1	TGCGCCAGCAGCTTGGCACCGGGGACTTCCTACGAGCAGTACTTC	CASSLAPGTSYEQYF
NA	TRBJ1-1	NA	TRBV6-5	TGTGCCAGCAGTTATTTTAAGGTGAACACTGAAGCTTTCTTT	CASSYFKVNTEAFF
NA	TRBJ1-4	NA	TRBV2	TGTGCCAGCATGCGGGGGGTTTATGCGGAAAAACTGTTTTTT	CASMRGVYAEKLFF
NA	TRBJ1-1	TRBD1	TRBV5-6	TGTGCCAGCACCCCCGGGGCGCGAGACAGGGCCTTAATGAACACTGAAGCTTTCTTT	CASTPGARDRALMNTEAFF
NA	TRBJ2-7	NA	TRBV27	TGTGCCAGCAGTTTAGCCCAGGGACACGAGCAGTACTTC	CASSLAQGHEQYF
NA	TRBJ1-1	NA	TRBV29-1	TGCAGCGTTGTAACAGGTATCATTGAAGCTTTCTTT	CSVVTGIIEAFF
NA	TRBJ2-6	NA	TRBV19	TGTGCCAGTACCGGCAGGGTTGACTCTGGGGCCAACGTCCTGACTTTC	CASTGRVDSGANVLTF
NA	TRBJ1-5	NA	TRBV30	TGTGCCTACGGGAGTGGCCAGCCCCAGCATTTT	CAYGSGQPQHF
NA	TRBJ2-7	NA	TRBV7-6	TGTGCCAGCGGAACAGGCAACGAGCAGTACTTC	CASGTGNEQYF
once	TRBJ2-2	NA	TRBV5-1	TGCGCCAGCAGCTGGGGACCGTATTCGGACACCGGGGAGCTGTTTTTT	CASSWGPYSDTGELFF
NA	TRBJ2-7	NA	TRBV9	TGTGCCAGCACTCAGGGTGATAGCCCCTACGAGCAGTACTTC	CASTQGDSPYEQYF
NA	TRBJ2-3	TRBD2	TRBV7-3	TGTGCCAGCAGCTCTTATCTAGCGGGGGGGCTGGATACGCAGTATTTT	CASSSYLAGGLDTQYF
NA	TRBJ2-5	TRBD2	TRBV7-9	TGTGCCAGCAGCTCCCCACCGCGGGAGATGGAGACCCAGTACTTC	CASSSPPREMETQYF
NA	TRBJ2-7	TRBD2	TRBV6-1	TGTGCCGGACCAAAGCGGGGGGGCTCGTACGAGCAGTACTTC	CAGPKRGGSYEQYF
NA	TRBJ2-3	NA	TRBV7-2	TGTGCCAGCAGCTTACAGGGATTCGACACAGATACGCAGTATTTT	CASSLQGFDTDTQYF
NA	TRBJ1-5	NA	TRBV2	TGTGCCAGCAGCCTGGCCTCCCGGTATCAGCCCCAGCATTTT	CASSLASRYQPQHF
few	TRBJ1-3	NA	TRBV2	TGTGCCAGCAGTGAAGACTTTTCCCGGGACACCATATATTTT	CASSEDFSRDTIYF
NA	TRBJ2-7	NA	TRBV6-5	TGTGCCAGCAGAACAACCTACGAGCAGTACTTC	CASRTTYEQYF
once	TRBJ2-7	TRBD2	TRBV27	TGTGCCAGCAGTGCCGCTCGAGGAGCAAGCGGGATTTCCTACGAGCAGTACTTC	CASSAARGASGISYEQYF
NA	TRBJ1-5	NA	TRBV19	TGTGCCAGTAGTATTCCGGGAAACGGCAATCAGCCCCAGCATTTT	CASSIPGNGNQPQHF
NA	TRBJ2-7	NA	TRBV13	TGTGCCAGCAGCCCCCGGGCCGAGGATCCCTACGAGCAGTACTTC	CASSPRAEDPYEQYF
NA	TRBJ2-1	NA	TRBV19	TGTGCCAGTAGTATAGACCGTGGACCCGCTAATGAGCAGTTCTTC	CASSIDRGPANEQFF
NA	TRBJ2-3	NA	TRBV12-1	TGTGCCAGCAGCCCCACTAGGATCGGGGAGAACTCTAGCACAGATACGCAGTATTTT	CASSPTRIGENSSTDTQYF
NA	TRBJ1-5	NA	TRBV5-3	TGTGCCAGAAGCTCTACAGAGGGGGTGGCTCAGCCCCAGCATTTT	CARSSTEGVAQPQHF
NA	TRBJ2-1	NA	TRBV9	TGTGCCAGCAGCACCATCGCCTTGGAGGTTCCCAATGAGCAGTTCTTC	CASSTIALEVPNEQFF
NA	TRBJ2-3	TRBD2	TRBV30	TGTGCCTGGTCTCTAGGGACTAGCGGAACAGATACGCAGTATTTT	CAWSLGTSGTDTQYF
NA	TRBJ1-1	NA	TRBV19	TGTGCCAGTACAGACGAGGGCCTGAACACTGAAGCTTTCTTT	CASTDEGLNTEAFF
few	TRBJ2-3	NA	TRBV5-4	TGTGCCAGCAGCTTGGTTAGCACAGATACGCAGTATTTT	CASSLVSTDTQYF
NA	TRBJ1-4	NA	TRBV15	TGTGCCACCAGCAGAGGGGAACTCTATGAAAAACTGTTTTTT	CATSRGELYEKLFF
NA	TRBJ1-2	NA	TRBV6-5	TGTGCCAGCAGTTACACGGGGGACTATGGCTACACCTTC	CASSYTGDYGYTF
NA	TRBJ2-7	NA	TRBV7-6	TGTGCCAGCAGCGCACGACAGGGAGGAACCTACGAGCAGTACTTC	CASSARQGGTYEQYF
NA	TRBJ2-3	NA	TRBV7-9	TGTGCCAGCAGTGTACCGGTCAATGGCACAGATACGCAGTATTTT	CASSVPVNGTDTQYF
NA	TRBJ2-5	TRBD2	TRBV13	TGTGCCAGCAACTTTGCATGGCGGGAGGGATATGAGACCCAGTACTTC	CASNFAWREGYETQYF
NA	TRBJ2-3	NA	TRBV10-3	TGTGCCATCAGTGAGACAGATACGCAGTATTTT	CAISETDTQYF
NA	TRBJ2-3	NA	TRBV5-4	TGTGCCAGCAGCTTGGGGCAGTACACAGATACGCAGTATTTT	CASSLGQYTDTQYF
NA	TRBJ2-1	NA	TRBV29-1	TGCAGCGTTGAATATAGTACCCTCGGCTACAATGAGCAGTTCTTC	CSVEYSTLGYNEQFF
NA	TRBJ2-7	TRBD1	TRBV7-9	TGTGCCAGCAGCTTAGAGGGACAGGCCTACGAGCAGTACTTC	CASSLEGQAYEQYF
NA	TRBJ2-1	TRBD1	TRBV19	TGTGCCAGTGCCGGACAGGGGTCTAGCTACAATGAGCAGTTCTTC	CASAGQGSSYNEQFF
NA	TRBJ1-4	NA	TRBV19	TGTGCCAGTAGTATGGCAGCAACTAATGAAAAACTGTTTTTT	CASSMAATNEKLFF
NA	TRBJ1-2	NA	TRBV19	TGTGCCAGTAGTATAGCGGGCCACAGGGAAGGCTACACCTTC	CASSIAGHREGYTF
NA	TRBJ2-1	NA	TRBV9	TGTGCCAGCAGCCCAGAACCACTAGAGCCGACCTCCTACAATGAGCAGTTCTTC	CASSPEPLEPTSYNEQFF
NA	TRBJ1-5	NA	TRBV10-3	TGTGCCATCAGTGACCCCGATAGCAATCAGCCCCAGCATTTT	CAISDPDSNQPQHF
NA	TRBJ2-3	TRBD2	TRBV2	TGTGCCAGTAACCCGGTAGCGGGATCGGGTTCAACAGATACGCAGTATTTT	CASNPVAGSGSTDTQYF